The 15 T cell receptor beta chains below were found in one sample sequenced in a study of T cell clonotyping in hematopoietic cell transplantation (TCRdb year 2021). Libraries were made using the immunoSEQ multiplex PCR assay. TCRdb took over this immuneACCESS table, retaining in-frame rearrangements with V and J assigned. Such tables are incomplete; in checked studies, under half of the missing clones stem from an unresolved V gene, and the remainder is unexplained. The sample table records 70,000 or so clones; roughly 93% of these occur just once. The ten largest clones take up roughly 1.7% of the sample. Source material: peripheral blood mononuclear cells. The receptors were sampled from a man between 45 and 60 years old in good health. Some clones in this sample may be carry-over from other donors' samples.

The sample holds one count of this clone. The rearrangement joins TRBV11-2 to TRBJ1-4; 7 nucleotides line up with TRBD1. The CDR3 consists of 15 residues. The germline V gene encodes CDR1 SGHAT and CDR2 FQNNGV. With V trimmed by 5 bases and J by 0 bases, 3 bases remained unmatched. The CDR3 reads CASSLGQATNEKLFF. CDR3 sequence (DNA): TGTGCCAGCAGCCTCGGACAGGCAACTAATGAAAAACTGTTTTTT.

The chain employs TRBV27 and TRBJ2-2; 8 positions agree with TRBD1. Germline V lookup: CDR1 MNHEY, CDR2 SMNVEV (reference sequence). This CDR3 spans 16 amino acids. V lost 6 bases and J lost 5; bases outside the gene matches: 11. CDR3 residues: CASSGSARGLTGELFF. In DNA form, the CDR3 reads TGTGCCAGCAGCGGGAGCGCCAGGGGGCTAACCGGGGAGCTGTTTTTT.

The J gene is TRBJ2-7, the V gene TRBV5-5, with unresolved D. V was clipped by 0 bases and J by 5 bases, with 9 bases between them. From germline, CDR1 is SGHKS and CDR2 YYEKEE (reference sequence). CDR3 length: 13 amino acids. The CDR3 loop is CASSLAFAHEQYF. In DNA, the CDR3 is TGTGCCAGCAGCTTGGCATTTGCCCACGAGCAGTACTTC.

The rearrangement uses TRBV6-5 and TRBJ2-2; TRBD2 is a possible D gene (6 bases). Germline-derived CDR1 and CDR2 are MNHEY and SVGAGI. The CDR3 totals 15 residues. The V end was cut by 0 bases, the J end by 3 bases, with 8 bases between. CDR3 nucleotide sequence: TGTGCCAGCAGTTACTCGACGGGGGACACCGGGGAGCTGTTTTTT. It codes for CASSYSTGDTGELFF.

V and J are TRBV27 and TRBJ1-1; weak D call: TRBD1 (6 bases). The CDR3 covers 13 residues. Deletions cut 4 bases from V and 11 bases from J, with 17 bases between. Per the germline V gene, CDR1 is MNHEY and CDR2 is SMNVEV (reference sequence). This CDR3 is CASSSHGGLRAFF. CDR3 sequence (DNA): TGTGCCAGCAGTTCGCACGGGGGGCTGAGGGCTTTCTTT.

The chain employs TRBV7-6 and TRBJ2-5; D tentatively reads TRBD1 or TRBD2 (5 bases each). Trimming stripped 5 bases from V and 6 bases from J, with 13 bases between. The CDR3 is 13 amino acids. CDR1 and CDR2 from the germline V gene are SGHVS and FNYEAQ. DNA of the CDR3: TGTGCCAGCAGCCCTCCCCAGGGACAGACCCAGTACTTC. The encoded protein is CASSPPQGQTQYF.

V gene TRBV29-1 combines with J gene TRBJ2-1; possibly TRBD2 for D (7 bases). The CDR3 is 14 residues long. The germline CDR1 and CDR2 sequences are SQVTM and ANQGSEA. Trimming took 4 bases from V and 6 from J, leaving 16 bases between them. This CDR3 is CSVGVGGDFNEQFF. CDR3 in DNA: TGCAGCGTTGGCGTAGGGGGGGACTTCAATGAGCAGTTCTTC.

The rearrangement uses TRBV5-1 and TRBJ2-7; D not resolved. V was clipped by 0 bases and J by 4 bases, with 8 bases between them. CDR3 length: 13 amino acids. The germline V gene encodes CDR1 SGHRS and CDR2 YFSETQ. The CDR3 is CASSLDSVYEQYF. CDR3 coding DNA: TGCGCCAGCAGCTTGGATTCCGTGTACGAGCAGTACTTC.

The rearrangement joins TRBV4-3 to TRBJ2-1, with D possibly matching TRBD2 (6 bases). Germline CDR1 LGHNA, CDR2 YSLEER. The CDR3 covers 15 residues. Trimming took off 2 bases at V and 4 bases at J, with 12 bases between the two ends. The DNA of the CDR3 is TGCGCCAGCAGCCAATCAGCGGAGGGATACAATGAGCAGTTCTTC. Translating it yields CASSQSAEGYNEQFF.

The table lists this clone with a count of one. The chain has TRBV6-6 and TRBJ2-1, with D perhaps TRBD2 (6 bases). CDR3 length: 15 amino acids. The germline V gene encodes CDR1 MNHNY and CDR2 SVGAGI (reference sequence). V gave up 5 bases and J gave up 5 bases, with 16 bases separating them. The CDR3 spells CASSPGLAVDNEQFF. The CDR3 DNA is TGTGCCAGCAGTCCCGGATTAGCGGTTGACAATGAGCAGTTCTTC.

Notes on this clone: Additional DNA sequences in this sample encode the identical CDR3. J is TRBJ2-2 and V is TRBV5-1; D is ambiguous. Looked up from germline, CDR1 is SGHRS and CDR2 is YFSETQ. The CDR3 covers 13 residues. With 2 bases removed from V and 2 bases from J, the gap between germline ends came to 4 bases. CDR3 coding DNA: TGCGCCAGCAGCTTAGGTAACACCGGGGAGCTGTTTTTT. Its translation: CASSLGNTGELFF. The complete variable domain, with remaining parts taken from reference TRBV5-1 and TRBJ2-2, reads KAGVTQTPRYLIKTRGQQVTLSCSPISGHRSVSWYQQTPGQGLQFLFEYFSETQRNKGNFPGRFSGRQFSNSRSEMNVSTLELGDSALYLCASSLGNTGELFFGEGSRLTVL.

This clone was recorded a few times. The V and J genes are TRBV6-4 and TRBJ2-7; 10 bases match TRBD2. There are 16 residues in the CDR3. In germline, CDR1 is MRHNA, CDR2 SNTAGT. Germline trimming cut 1 base from V and 3 bases from J; bases unmatched to any gene: 6. The CDR3 nucleotides read TGTGCCAGCAGTGACTTCAAGCGGGAGGGCCTCTACGAGCAGTACTTC. This sequence encodes CASSDFKREGLYEQYF.

The chain uses TRBV5-1 and TRBJ2-4; D is possibly TRBD1 (6 bases). CDR1 SGHRS and CDR2 YFSETQ come from the germline V gene. The CDR3 is 17 residues long. V was cut by 4 bases and J by 6 bases, with 23 bases left in between. The CDR3 sequence: CASSPRQDTGGGNIQYF. CDR3 nucleotides: TGCGCCAGCAGCCCGCGACAGGACACCGGCGGAGGAAACATTCAGTACTTC.

The rearrangement joins TRBV5-6 to TRBJ1-1; 8 bases are a match to TRBD1. The CDR3 runs to 15 residues. Germline trimming cut 2 bases from V and 1 base from J; bases unmatched to any gene: 4. Germline V gene data show CDR1 as SGHDT and CDR2 as YYEEEE. CDR3 bases: TGTGCCAGCAGCTTATTGGACAGGGAGAACACTGAAGCTTTCTTT. This encodes CASSLLDRENTEAFF.

The chain has TRBV11-2 and TRBJ2-7; 8 bases match TRBD2. This CDR3 has 15 amino acids. The germline V gene has CDR1 SGHAT and CDR2 FQNNGV. V was pared by 1 base and J by 2 bases, with 4 bases of the junction left unmatched. CDR3 nucleotide sequence: TGTGCCAGCAGCTTAGGCCTAGCGGGTACCTACGAGCAGTACTTC. It specifies CASSLGLAGTYEQYF.